This T cell receptor beta chain derives from a study of T cells in tuberculosis. Across the study: In South Africa, adults with active tuberculosis were compared with IGRA-negative and latently infected IGRA-positive adolescents.

Data came from immunoSEQ multiplex PCR; TCRdb stores just in-frame clones and leaves some out. The sample yields 30,000 to 35,000 clones, around 90% seen once. V was clipped by 0 bases and J by 7 bases; unmatched bases: 9. The CDR3 runs 16 residues. Germline loops: CDR1 SGHDT, CDR2 YYEEEE. Time point noted: new active TB diagnosis, blood taken before or within 7 days of starting treatment. Confirmation came from sputum smear and/or culture positivity for M. tuberculosis. The clonotype originates from an adult with tuberculosis. Some clones in this sample may be carry-over from other donors' samples. This chain connects TRBV5-6 to TRBJ2-4; 8 bases are shared with TRBD1. This specimen consisted of PBMCs, obtained at tuberculosis diagnosis. DNA of the CDR3: TGTGCCAGCAGCTTGGAGGTCAGGGGGCGGGCCAACATTCAGTACTTC. It is translated as CASSLEVRGRANIQYF. The full variable domain, its missing parts supplied by reference TRBV5-6 and TRBJ2-4, is DAGVTQSPTHLIKTRGQQVTLRCSPKSGHDTVSWYQQALGQGPQFIFQYYEEEERQRGNFPDRFSGHQFPNYSSELNVNALLLGDSALYLCASSLEVRGRANIQYFGAGTRLSVL.